This T cell receptor (beta chain) was captured in a study of graft-versus-host responses after intestinal transplantation. The overall study: Each of the recipients got a multivisceral, liver-intestinal, or isolated intestinal transplant. The study gave all recipients anti-thymocyte globulin induction, then tacrolimus and steroids for roughly 3 years.

Note on this clone: What it recognizes is unknown.

Trimming took 1 base from V and 2 from J, leaving 11 bases between them. Per germline, CDR1 GTSNPN and CDR2 SVGIG (reference sequence). The CDR3 extends over 14 amino acids. TCRdb's table, derived via immunoSEQ multiplex PCR, lists solely in-frame clones and lacks some. The sample lists about 120,000 clones, over 75% occurring once. Study-level findings and limits: Elevated graft-versus-host to host-versus-graft clonal ratios in allografts were recorded for patients with graft-donor T cell macrochimerism. Researchers found GvH clones in recipient marrow, and some showed up first in ileum or blood.

V usage is TRBV30 and J usage is TRBJ1-1, with D perhaps TRBD1 (5 bases). This specimen was unstimulated CD4+ T cells sorted from spleen or lymph node cells, taken before intestinal transplant. The sequence was collected from a human donor who received an intestinal transplant. The CDR3 loop is CAWSARQLNTEAFF. The CDR3 DNA reads TGTGCCTGGAGTGCGAGACAGCTCAACACTGAAGCTTTCTTT. Full variable domain (rest looked up from reference TRBV30 and TRBJ1-1): SQTIHQWPATLVQPVGSPLSLECTVEGTSNPNLYWYRQAAGRGLQLLFYSVGIGQISSEVPQNLSASRPQDRQFILSSKKLLLSDSGFYLCAWSARQLNTEAFFGQGTRLTVV.